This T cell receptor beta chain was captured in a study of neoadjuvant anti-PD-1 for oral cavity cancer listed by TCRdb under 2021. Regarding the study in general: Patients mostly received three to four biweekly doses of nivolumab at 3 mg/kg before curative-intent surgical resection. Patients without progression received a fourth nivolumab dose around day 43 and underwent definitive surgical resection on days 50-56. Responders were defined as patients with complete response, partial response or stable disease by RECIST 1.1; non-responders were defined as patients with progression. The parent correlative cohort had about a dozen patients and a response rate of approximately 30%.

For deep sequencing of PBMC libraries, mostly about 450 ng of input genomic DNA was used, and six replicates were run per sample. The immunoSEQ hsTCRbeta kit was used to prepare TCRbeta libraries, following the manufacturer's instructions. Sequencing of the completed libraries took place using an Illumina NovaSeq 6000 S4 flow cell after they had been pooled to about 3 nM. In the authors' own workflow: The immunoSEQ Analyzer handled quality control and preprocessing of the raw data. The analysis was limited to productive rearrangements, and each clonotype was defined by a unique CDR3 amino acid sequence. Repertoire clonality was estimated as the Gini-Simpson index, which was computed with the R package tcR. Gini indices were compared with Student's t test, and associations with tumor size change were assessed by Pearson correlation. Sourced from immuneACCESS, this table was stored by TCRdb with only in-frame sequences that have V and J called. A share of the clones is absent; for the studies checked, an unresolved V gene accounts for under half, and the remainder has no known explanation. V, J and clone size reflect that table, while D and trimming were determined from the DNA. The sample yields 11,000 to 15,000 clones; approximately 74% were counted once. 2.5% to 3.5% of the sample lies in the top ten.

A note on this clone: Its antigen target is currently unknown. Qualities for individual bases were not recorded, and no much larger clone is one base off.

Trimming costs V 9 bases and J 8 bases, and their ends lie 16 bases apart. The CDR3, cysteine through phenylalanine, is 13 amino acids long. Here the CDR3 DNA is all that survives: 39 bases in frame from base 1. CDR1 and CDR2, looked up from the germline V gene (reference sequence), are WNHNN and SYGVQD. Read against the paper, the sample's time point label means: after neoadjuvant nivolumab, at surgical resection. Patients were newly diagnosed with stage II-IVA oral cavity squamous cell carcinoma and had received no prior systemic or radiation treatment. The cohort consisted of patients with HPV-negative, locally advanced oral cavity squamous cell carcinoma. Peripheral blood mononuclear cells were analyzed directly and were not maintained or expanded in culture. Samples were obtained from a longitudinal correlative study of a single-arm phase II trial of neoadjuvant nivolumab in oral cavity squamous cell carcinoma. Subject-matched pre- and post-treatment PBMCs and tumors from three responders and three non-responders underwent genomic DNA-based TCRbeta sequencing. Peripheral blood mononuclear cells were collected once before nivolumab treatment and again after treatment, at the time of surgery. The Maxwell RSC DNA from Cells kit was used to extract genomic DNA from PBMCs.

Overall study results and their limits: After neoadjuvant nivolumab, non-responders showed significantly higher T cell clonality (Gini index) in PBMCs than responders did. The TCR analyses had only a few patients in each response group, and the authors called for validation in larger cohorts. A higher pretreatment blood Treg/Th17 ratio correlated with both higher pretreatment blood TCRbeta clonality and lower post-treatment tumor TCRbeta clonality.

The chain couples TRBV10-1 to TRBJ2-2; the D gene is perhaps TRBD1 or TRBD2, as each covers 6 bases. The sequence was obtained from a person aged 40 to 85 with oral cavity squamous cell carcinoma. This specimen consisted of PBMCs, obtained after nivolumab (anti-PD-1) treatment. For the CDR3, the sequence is CASRGQGAGELFF. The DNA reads TGCGCCAGTCGGGGGCAGGGTGCTGGGGAGCTGTTTTTT.